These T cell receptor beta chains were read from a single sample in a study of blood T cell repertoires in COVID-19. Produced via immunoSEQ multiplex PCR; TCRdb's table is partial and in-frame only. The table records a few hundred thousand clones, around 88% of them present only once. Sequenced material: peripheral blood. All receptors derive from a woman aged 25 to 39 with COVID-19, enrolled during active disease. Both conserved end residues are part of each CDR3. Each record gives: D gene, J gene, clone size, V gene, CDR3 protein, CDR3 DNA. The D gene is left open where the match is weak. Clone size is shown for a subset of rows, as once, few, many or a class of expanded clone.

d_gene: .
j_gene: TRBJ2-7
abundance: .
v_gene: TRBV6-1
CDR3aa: CASSEPGKAYEQYF
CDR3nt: TGTGCCAGCAGTGAACCAGGGAAAGCCTACGAGCAGTACTTC

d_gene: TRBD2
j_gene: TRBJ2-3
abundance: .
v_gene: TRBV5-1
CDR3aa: CASSSLAASGGASDTQYF
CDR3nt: TGCGCCAGCAGCTCCCTAGCGGCTAGCGGGGGGGCATCAGATACGCAGTATTTT

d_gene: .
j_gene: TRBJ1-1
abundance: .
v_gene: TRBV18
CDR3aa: CAAAGDMNTEAFF
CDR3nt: TGTGCCGCCGCGGGAGACATGAACACTGAAGCTTTCTTT

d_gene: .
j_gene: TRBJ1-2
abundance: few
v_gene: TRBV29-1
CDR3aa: CSVESIPRGPGDGSYTF
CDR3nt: TGCAGCGTTGAAAGTATCCCTAGGGGTCCGGGGGATGGGAGCTACACCTTC

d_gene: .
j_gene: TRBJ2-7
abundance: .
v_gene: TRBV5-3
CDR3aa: CARSLSQAYEQYF
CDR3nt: TGTGCCAGAAGCTTGAGCCAGGCGTACGAGCAGTACTTC

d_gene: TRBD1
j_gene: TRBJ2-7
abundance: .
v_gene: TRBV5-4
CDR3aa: CASSPGQGDYEQYF
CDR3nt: TGTGCCAGCAGCCCCGGACAGGGGGACTACGAGCAGTACTTC

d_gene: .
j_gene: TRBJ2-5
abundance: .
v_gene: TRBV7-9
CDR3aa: CASSQLQETQYF
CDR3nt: TGTGCCAGCAGCCAACTCCAAGAGACCCAGTACTTC

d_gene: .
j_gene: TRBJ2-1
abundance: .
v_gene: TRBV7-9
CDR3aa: CASSSAYEQFF
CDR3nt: TGTGCCAGCAGTTCAGCGTATGAGCAGTTCTTC

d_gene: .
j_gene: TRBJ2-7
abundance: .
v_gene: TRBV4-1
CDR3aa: CASSQDHGVTEQYF
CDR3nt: TGCGCCAGCAGCCAAGATCACGGGGTGACCGAGCAGTACTTC

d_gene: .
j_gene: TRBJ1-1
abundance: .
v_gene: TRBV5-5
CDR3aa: CASSLGRGTEAFF
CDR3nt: TGTGCCAGCAGCTTGGGGCGAGGCACTGAAGCTTTCTTT

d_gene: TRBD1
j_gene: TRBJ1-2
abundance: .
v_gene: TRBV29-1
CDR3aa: CSVRDRGYDVNYGYTF
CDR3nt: TGCAGCGTTAGGGACAGGGGGTACGATGTGAACTATGGCTACACCTTC

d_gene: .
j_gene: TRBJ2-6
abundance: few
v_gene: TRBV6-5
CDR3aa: CATRRDGANVLTF
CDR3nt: TGTGCCACACGGAGGGATGGGGCCAACGTCCTGACTTTC

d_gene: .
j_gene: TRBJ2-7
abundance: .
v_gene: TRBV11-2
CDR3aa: CASSFGGDSYEQYF
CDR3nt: TGTGCCAGCAGCTTCGGGGGGGACAGCTACGAGCAGTACTTC

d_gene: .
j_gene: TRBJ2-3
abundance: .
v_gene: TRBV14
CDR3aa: CASSQNLGRGTDTQYF
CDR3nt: TGTGCCAGCAGCCAAAATTTAGGACGGGGGACAGATACGCAGTATTTT

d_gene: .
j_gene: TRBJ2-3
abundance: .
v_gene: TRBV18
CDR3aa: CASSPGGTITDTQYF
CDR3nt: TGTGCCAGCTCACCGGGCGGGACGATCACAGATACGCAGTATTTT

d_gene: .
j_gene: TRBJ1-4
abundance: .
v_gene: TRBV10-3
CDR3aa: CAISEFGEKLFF
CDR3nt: TGTGCCATCAGTGAATTCGGGGAAAAACTGTTTTTT

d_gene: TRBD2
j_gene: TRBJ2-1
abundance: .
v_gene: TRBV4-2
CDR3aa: CASSHLAGGIGNEQFF
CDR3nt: TGTGCCAGCAGCCATTTAGCGGGGGGGATCGGGAATGAGCAGTTCTTC

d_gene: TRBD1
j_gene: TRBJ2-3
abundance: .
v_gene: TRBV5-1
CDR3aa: CASSTDRGNTQYF
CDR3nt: TGCGCCAGCAGCACGGACAGGGGGAATACGCAGTATTTT

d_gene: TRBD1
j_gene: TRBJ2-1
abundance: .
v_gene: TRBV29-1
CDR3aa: CSVAVQGVNEQFF
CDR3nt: TGCAGCGTTGCGGTGCAGGGGGTCAATGAGCAGTTCTTC

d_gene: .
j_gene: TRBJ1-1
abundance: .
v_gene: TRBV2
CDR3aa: CASSKTPEAFF
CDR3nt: TGTGCCAGCAGTAAGACACCTGAAGCTTTCTTT

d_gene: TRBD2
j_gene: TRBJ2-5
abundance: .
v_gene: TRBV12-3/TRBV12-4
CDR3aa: CASSLSGETTQYF
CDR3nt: TGTGCCAGCAGTTTGAGCGGGGAAACGACCCAGTACTTC

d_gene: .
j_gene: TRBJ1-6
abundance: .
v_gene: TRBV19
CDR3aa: CASNLQGKGSPLHF
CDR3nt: TGTGCCAGTAACCTACAGGGAAAGGGCTCACCCCTCCACTTT

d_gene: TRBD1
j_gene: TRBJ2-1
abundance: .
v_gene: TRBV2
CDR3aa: CASSQTGGTYNEQFF
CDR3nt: TGTGCCAGCAGTCAGACAGGGGGGACCTACAATGAGCAGTTCTTC

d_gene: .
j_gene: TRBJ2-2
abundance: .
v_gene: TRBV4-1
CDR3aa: CASSQGGTGELFF
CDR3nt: TGCGCCAGCAGCCAGGGGGGTACCGGGGAGCTGTTTTTT